This T cell receptor beta chain came from a study of identical twins. TCRdb passed the 5' RACE reads through MiXCR, listing each CDR3 protein once. Of 400,000 to 500,000 distinct CDR3 sequences listed, around 20% were seen once; the top ten hold roughly an eighth. J gave up 7 bases and V 5 bases, and 19 bases lay outside the gene matches. The CDR3 extends over 17 amino acids. The chain couples TRBV12-3 or TRBV12-4 to TRBJ1-2; TRBD1 agrees at 7 bases. This clonotype was obtained from a man aged 50 to 60 in good health. Sequencing input: naive T cells sorted from blood. CDR3: CASSTQGRGHIRGGYTF. The CDR3 nucleotides read TGTGCCAGCAGTACACAGGGGAGGGGGCATATAAGGGGTGGCTACACCTTC.